A single TCR beta chain is shown here with its context. The data originate from a study of blood T cell repertoires in COVID-19. At the level of the study: Acute and convalescent COVID-19 specimens originated in the United States, Italy and Spain. Nucleic acid was either cDNA or gDNA, and it came from T cells, B-cell-depleted T cells, or PBMCs.

Repertoires were generated with immunoSEQ multiplex PCR, while TCRdb's copy carries only in-frame clones and drops some. This sample carries tens of thousands of clones, 86% of them seen once, and the ten largest clones take 5.5% to 7.5%. The CDR3 loop spans 15 amino acids. Trimming stripped 0 bases from V and 0 bases from J, with 9 bases between. The germline V gene has CDR1 SGHKS and CDR2 YYEKEE (reference sequence). The TCR originated in an older man with COVID-19, enrolled during active disease. Sequencing was performed on peripheral blood. The J gene is TRBJ1-2, the V gene TRBV5-5, with D hard to call. The CDR3 reads CASSLGGISNYGYTF. The CDR3 DNA reads TGTGCCAGCAGCTTGGGAGGCATTTCTAACTATGGCTACACCTTC.